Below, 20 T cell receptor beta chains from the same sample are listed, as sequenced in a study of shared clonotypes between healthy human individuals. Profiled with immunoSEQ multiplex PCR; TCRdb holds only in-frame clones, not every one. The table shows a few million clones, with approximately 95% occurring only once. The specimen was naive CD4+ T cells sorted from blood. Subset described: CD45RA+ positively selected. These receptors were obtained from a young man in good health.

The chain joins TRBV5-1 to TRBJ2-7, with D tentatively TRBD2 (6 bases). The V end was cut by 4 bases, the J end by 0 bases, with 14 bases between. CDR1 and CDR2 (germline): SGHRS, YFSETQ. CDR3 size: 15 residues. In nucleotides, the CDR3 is TGCGCCAGCAGCACCAGCGGGTTGAGCTCCTACGAGCAGTACTTC. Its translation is CASSTSGLSSYEQYF.

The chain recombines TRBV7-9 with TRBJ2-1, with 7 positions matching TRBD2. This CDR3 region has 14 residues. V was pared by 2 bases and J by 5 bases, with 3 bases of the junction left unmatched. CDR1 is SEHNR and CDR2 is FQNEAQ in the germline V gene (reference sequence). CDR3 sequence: CASSLMAGDNEQFF. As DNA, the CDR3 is TGTGCCAGCAGCTTAATGGCGGGGGACAATGAGCAGTTCTTC.

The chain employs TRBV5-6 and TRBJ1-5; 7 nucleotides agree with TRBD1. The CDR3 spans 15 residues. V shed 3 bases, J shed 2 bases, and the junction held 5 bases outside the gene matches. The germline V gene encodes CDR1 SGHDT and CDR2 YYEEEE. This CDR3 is CASSWTGTGNQPQHF. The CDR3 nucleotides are TGTGCCAGCAGCTGGACCGGGACAGGCAATCAGCCCCAGCATTTT.

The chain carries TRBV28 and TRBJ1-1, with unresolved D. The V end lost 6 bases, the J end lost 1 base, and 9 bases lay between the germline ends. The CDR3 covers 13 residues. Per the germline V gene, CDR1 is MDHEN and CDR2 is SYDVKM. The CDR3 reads CASRVAGNTEAFF. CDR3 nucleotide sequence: TGTGCCAGCAGGGTCGCGGGGAACACTGAAGCTTTCTTT.

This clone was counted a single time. As DNA, the CDR3 is TGTGCCAGTAGTACCCGCGGGACACGGAACACCGGGGAGCTGTTTTTT. It specifies CASSTRGTRNTGELFF. This chain links TRBV19 with TRBJ2-2, with D possibly being TRBD1 or TRBD2 (6 bases each). Trimming stripped 4 bases from V and 1 base from J, with 13 bases between. CDR1 LNHDA and CDR2 SQIVND come from the germline V gene (reference sequence). The CDR3 runs to 16 residues.

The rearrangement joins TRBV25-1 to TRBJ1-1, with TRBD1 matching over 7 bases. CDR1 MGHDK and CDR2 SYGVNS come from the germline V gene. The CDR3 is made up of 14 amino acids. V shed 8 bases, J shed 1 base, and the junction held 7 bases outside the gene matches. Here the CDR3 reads CASAMGQTNTEAFF. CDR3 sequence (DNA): TGTGCCAGCGCTATGGGACAGACGAACACTGAAGCTTTCTTT. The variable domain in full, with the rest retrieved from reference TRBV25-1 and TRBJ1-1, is EADIYQTPRYLVIGTGKKITLECSQTMGHDKMYWYQQDPGMELHLIHYSYGVNSTEKGDLSSESTVSRIRTEHFPLTLESARPSHTSQYLCASAMGQTNTEAFFGQGTRLTVV.

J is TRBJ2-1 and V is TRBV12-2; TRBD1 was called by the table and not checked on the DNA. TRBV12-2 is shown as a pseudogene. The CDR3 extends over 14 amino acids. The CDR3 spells CASRLDHTNNEQFF. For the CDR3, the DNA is TGTGCAAGTCGCTTAGACCACACAAACAATGAGCAGTTCTTC.

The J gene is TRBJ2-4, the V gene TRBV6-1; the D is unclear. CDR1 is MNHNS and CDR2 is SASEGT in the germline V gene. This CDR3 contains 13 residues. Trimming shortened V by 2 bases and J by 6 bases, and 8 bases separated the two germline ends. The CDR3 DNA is TGTGCCAGCAGTGAACTGACGGGAAACATTCAGTACTTC. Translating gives CASSELTGNIQYF.

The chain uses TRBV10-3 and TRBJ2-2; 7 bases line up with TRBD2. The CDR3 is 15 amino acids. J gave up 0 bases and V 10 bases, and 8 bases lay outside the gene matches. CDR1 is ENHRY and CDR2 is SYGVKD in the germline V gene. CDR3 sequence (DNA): TGTGCCAGCCGAACTAGCGACCCGAACACCGGGGAGCTGTTTTTT. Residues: CASRTSDPNTGELFF.

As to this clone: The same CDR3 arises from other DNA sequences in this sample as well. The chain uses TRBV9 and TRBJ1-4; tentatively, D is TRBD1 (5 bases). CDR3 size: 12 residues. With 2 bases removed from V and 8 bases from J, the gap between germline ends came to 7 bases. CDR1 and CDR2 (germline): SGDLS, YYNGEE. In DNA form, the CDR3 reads TGTGCCAGCAGCGTTTCAGGGGAAAAACTGTTTTTT. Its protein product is CASSVSGEKLFF.

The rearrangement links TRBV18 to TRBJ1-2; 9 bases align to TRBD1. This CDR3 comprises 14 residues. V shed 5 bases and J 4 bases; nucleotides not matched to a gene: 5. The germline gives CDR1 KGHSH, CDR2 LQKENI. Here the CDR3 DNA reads TGTGCCAGCTCAGGGACAGGGAGGATCTATGGCTACACCTTC. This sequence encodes CASSGTGRIYGYTF.

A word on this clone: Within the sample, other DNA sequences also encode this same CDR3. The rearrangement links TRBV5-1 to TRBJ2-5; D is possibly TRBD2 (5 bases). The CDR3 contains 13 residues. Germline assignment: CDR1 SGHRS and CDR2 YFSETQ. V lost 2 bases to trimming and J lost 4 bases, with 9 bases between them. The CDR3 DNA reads TGCGCCAGCAGCTTACTAGGAGGAGAGACCCAGTACTTC. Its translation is CASSLLGGETQYF.

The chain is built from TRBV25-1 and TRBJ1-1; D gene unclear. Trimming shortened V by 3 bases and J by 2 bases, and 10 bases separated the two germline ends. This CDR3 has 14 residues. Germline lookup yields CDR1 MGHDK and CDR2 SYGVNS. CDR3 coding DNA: TGTGCCAGCAGTGACAGGCTTGGTAACACTGAAGCTTTCTTT. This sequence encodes CASSDRLGNTEAFF.

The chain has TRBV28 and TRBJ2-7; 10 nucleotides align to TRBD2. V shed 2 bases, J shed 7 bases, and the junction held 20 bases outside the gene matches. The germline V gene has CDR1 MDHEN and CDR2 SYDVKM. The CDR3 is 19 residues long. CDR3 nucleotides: TGTGCCAGCAGTTTAATACGTTCGGAGCGGGGGGGCTTACATCAGGAGCAGTACTTC. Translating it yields CASSLIRSERGGLHQEQYF. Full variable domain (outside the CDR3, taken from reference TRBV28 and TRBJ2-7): DVKVTQSSRYLVKRTGEKVFLECVQDMDHENMFWYRQDPGLGLRLIYFSYDVKMKEKGDIPEGYSVSREKKERFSLILESASTNQTSMYLCASSLIRSERGGLHQEQYFGPGTRLTVT.

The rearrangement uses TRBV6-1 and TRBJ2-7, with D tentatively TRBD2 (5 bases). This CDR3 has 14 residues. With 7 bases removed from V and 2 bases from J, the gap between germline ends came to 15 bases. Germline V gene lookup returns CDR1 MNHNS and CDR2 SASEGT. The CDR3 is CASTSAEGPYEQYF. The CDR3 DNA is TGTGCCAGCACCTCCGCCGAGGGCCCCTACGAGCAGTACTTC.

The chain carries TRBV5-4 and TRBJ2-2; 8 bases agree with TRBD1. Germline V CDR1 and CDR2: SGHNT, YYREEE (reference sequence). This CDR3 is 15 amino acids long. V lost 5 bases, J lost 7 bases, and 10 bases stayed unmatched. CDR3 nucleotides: TGTGCCAGCAGTCTCTCCGGGACAGGTGTCGGGGAGCTGTTTTTT. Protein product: CASSLSGTGVGELFF. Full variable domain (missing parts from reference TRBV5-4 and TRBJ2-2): ETGVTQSPTHLIKTRGQQVTLRCSSQSGHNTVSWYQQALGQGPQFIFQYYREEENGRGNFPPRFSGLQFPNYSSELNVNALELDDSALYLCASSLSGTGVGELFFGEGSRLTVL.

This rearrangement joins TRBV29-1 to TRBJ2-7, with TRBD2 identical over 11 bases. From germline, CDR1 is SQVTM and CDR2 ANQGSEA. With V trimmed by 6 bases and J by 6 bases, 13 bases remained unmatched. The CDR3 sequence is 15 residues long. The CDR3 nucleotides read TGCAGCGTCGGAACAAATCTAGCGGGGGGAGGCGAGCAGTACTTC. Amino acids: CSVGTNLAGGGEQYF.

CDR3 amino acids: CASSLIAGGGEQYF. The CDR3 DNA sequence: TGTGCCAGCAGCTTGATAGCGGGGGGCGGGGAGCAGTACTTC. The chain employs TRBV5-4 and TRBJ2-7; 10 bases agree with TRBD2. The CDR3 is 14 residues long. Unmatched junction bases numbered 5, after V lost 1 base and J lost 7 bases. Germline lookup yields CDR1 SGHNT and CDR2 YYREEE (reference sequence).

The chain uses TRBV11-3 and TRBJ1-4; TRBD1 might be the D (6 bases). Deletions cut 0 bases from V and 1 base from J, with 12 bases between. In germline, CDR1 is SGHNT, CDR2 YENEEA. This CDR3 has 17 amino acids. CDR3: CASSLENTGITNEKLFF. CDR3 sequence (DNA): TGTGCCAGCAGCTTAGAGAATACAGGGATAACTAATGAAAAACTGTTTTTT. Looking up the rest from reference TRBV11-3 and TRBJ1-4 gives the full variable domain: EAGVVQSPRYKIIEKKQPVAFWCNPISGHNTLYWYLQNLGQGPELLIRYENEEAVDDSQLPKDRFSAERLKGVDSTLKIQPAELGDSAVYLCASSLENTGITNEKLFFGSGTQLSVL.

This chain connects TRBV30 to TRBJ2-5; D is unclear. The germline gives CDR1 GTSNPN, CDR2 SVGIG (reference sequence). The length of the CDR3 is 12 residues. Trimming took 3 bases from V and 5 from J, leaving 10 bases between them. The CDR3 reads CAWRGSHETQYF. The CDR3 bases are TGTGCCTGGAGGGGGTCCCACGAGACCCAGTACTTC.